In this sample, the clone carrying this TCR beta chain turned up many times. The antigen is unknown. The source of the sample is a study of HIV-infected patients and healthy controls. About the study: A modest, significant CD4 rise occurred in most of the 16 patients after three months of therapy. Whole-study findings and limits: In healthy controls, MAIT alpha CDR3s were common; in HIV+ repertoires, severely depleted. CDR3 sharing between individuals was lower in HIV-infected patients than in healthy controls.

Alpha and beta constant-region primers primed reverse transcription of approximately 460 ng RNA. Each of the alpha and beta chains got its own library through chain-specific third strand synthesis with indices. The cDNA received a 5' RACE adapter containing a random hexamer plus an SP2 sequencing primer site. TCRdb reprocessed the 5' RACE reads with MiXCR, giving one entry per CDR3 protein. The sample gives thousands of distinct CDR3 sequences, around 6.7% of which show up once; 15% to 20% is in the top ten. Roughly three months, about 14 weeks, into antiretroviral therapy, follow-up blood was collected. All unsorted peripheral T cells were captured because whole blood was used without fractionation. This TCR came from an adult with HIV infection. The input for sequencing was blood, taken during antiretroviral therapy.

CDR3 sequence: CASSLSLTGELFF. The CDR3 coding sequence is TGTGCCAGCAGTTTGTCGCTCACCGGGGAGCTGTTTTTT. The chain joins TRBV27 to TRBJ2-2; D is unresolved. The ends were cut back, 3 bases at V and 4 bases at J, with 6 bases in the middle. Germline assignment: CDR1 MNHEY and CDR2 SMNVEV (reference sequence). The CDR3 totals 13 residues.